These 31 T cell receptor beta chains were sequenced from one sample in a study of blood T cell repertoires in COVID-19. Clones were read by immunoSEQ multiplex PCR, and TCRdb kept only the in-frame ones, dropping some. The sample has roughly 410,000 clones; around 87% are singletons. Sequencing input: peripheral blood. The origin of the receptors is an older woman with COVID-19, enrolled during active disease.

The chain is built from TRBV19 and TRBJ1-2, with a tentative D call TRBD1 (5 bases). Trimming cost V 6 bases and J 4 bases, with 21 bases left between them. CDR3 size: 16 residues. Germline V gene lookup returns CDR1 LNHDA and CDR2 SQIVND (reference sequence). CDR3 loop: CASSRRGGGGVYGYTF. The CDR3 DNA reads TGTGCCAGTAGCCGGAGAGGTGGGGGGGGAGTCTATGGCTACACCTTC. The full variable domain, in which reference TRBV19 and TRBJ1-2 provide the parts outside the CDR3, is DGGITQSPKYLFRKEGQNVTLSCEQNLNHDAMYWYRQDPGQGLRLIYYSQIVNDFQKGDIAEGYSVSREKKESFPLTVTSAQKNPTAFYLCASSRRGGGGVYGYTFGSGTRLTVV.

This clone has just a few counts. The CDR3 DNA reads as TGTGCCTGGAGGACAGGGAGGAACACTGAAGCTTTCTTT. It encodes CAWRTGRNTEAFF. The chain carries TRBV30 and TRBJ1-1; 7 positions agree with TRBD1. CDR3 size: 13 residues. Germline lookup yields CDR1 GTSNPN and CDR2 SVGIG (reference sequence). Germline trimming cut 3 bases from V and 1 base from J; bases unmatched to any gene: 2.

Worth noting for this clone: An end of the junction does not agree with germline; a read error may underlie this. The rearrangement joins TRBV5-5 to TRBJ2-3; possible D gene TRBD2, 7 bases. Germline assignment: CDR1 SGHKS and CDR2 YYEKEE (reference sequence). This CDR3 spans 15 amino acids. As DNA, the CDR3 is TGTGCCAGCACCTTGAGGGCGGGGGCCAGAGATACGCAGTATTTT. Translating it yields CASTLRAGARDTQYF.

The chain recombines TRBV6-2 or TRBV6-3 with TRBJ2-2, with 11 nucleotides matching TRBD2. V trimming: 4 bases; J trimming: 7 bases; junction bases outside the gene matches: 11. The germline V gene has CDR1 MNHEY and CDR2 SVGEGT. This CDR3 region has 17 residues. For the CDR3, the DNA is TGTGCCAGCAGTTTCCTAGCGGGGGGCCTAGTTGGCGGGGAGCTGTTTTTT. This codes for CASSFLAGGLVGGELFF.

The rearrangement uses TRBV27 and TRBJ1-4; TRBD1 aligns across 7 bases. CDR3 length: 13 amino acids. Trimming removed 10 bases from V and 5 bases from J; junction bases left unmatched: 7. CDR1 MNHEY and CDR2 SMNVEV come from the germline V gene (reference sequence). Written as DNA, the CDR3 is TGTGCCACCGCGACAGGGCGGAATGAAAAACTGTTTTTT. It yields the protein CATATGRNEKLFF.

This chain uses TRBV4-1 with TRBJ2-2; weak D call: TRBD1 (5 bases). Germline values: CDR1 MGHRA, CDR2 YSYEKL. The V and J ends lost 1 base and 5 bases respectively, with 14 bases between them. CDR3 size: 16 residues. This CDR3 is CASSQGGQLGTGELFF. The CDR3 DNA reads TGCGCCAGCAGCCAAGGGGGCCAATTGGGGACCGGGGAGCTGTTTTTT.

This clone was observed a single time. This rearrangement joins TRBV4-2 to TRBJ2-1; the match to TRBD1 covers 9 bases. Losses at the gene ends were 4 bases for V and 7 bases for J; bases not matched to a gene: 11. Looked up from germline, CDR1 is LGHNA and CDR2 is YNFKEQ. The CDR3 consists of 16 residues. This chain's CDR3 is CASSPELGQGWNEQFF. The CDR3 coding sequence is TGTGCCAGCAGCCCTGAGCTCGGACAGGGGTGGAATGAGCAGTTCTTC.

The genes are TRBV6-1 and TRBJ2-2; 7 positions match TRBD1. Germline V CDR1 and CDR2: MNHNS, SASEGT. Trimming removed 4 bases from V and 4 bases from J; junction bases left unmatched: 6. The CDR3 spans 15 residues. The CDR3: CASSVAGTATGELFF. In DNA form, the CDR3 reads TGTGCCAGCAGTGTAGCCGGGACAGCCACCGGGGAGCTGTTTTTT.

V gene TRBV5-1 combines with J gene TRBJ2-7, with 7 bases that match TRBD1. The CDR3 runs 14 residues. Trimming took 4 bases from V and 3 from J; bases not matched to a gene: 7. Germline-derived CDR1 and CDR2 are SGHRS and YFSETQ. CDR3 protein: CASSHWDSLYEQYF. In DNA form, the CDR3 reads TGCGCCAGCAGCCACTGGGACAGTCTCTACGAGCAGTACTTC.

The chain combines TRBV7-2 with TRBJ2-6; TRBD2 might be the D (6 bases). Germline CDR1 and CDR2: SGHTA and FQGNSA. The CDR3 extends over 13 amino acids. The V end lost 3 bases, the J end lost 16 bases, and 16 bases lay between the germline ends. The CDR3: CASSLGTPGLLTF. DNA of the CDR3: TGTGCCAGCAGCTTGGGGACTCCGGGACTTCTGACTTTC. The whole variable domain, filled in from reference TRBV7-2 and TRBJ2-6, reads GAGVSQSPSNKVTEKGKDVELRCDPISGHTALYWYRQSLGQGLEFLIYFQGNSAPDKSGLPSDRFSAERTGGSVSTLTIQRTQQEDSAVYLCASSLGTPGLLTFGAGSRLTVL.

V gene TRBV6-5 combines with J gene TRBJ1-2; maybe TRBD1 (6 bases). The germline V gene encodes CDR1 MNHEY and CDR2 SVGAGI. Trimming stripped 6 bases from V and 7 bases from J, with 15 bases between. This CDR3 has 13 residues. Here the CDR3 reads CASRGTIQAGYTF. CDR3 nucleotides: TGTGCCAGCAGAGGGACAATCCAGGCTGGCTACACCTTC.

The CDR3 loop is CASRKQGAVGEKLFF. DNA of the CDR3: TGTGCCAGTAGGAAACAGGGGGCAGTCGGTGAAAAACTGTTTTTT. The chain uses TRBV19 and TRBJ1-4; 9 nucleotides agree with TRBD1. This CDR3 comprises 15 residues. With V trimmed by 6 bases and J by 7 bases, 9 bases remained unmatched. CDR1 and CDR2 (germline): LNHDA, SQIVND (reference sequence).

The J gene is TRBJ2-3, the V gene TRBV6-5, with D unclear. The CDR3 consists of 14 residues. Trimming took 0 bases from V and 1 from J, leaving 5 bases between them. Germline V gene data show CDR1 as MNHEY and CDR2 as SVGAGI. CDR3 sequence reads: CASSYSSGTDTQYF. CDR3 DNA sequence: TGTGCCAGCAGTTACTCTTCAGGCACAGATACGCAGTATTTT.

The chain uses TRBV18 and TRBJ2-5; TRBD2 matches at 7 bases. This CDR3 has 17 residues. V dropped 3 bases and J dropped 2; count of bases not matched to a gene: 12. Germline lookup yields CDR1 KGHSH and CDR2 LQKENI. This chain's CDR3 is CASSPQIRRAGQETQYF. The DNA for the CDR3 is TGTGCCAGCTCACCCCAGATCCGCCGAGCGGGGCAAGAGACCCAGTACTTC.

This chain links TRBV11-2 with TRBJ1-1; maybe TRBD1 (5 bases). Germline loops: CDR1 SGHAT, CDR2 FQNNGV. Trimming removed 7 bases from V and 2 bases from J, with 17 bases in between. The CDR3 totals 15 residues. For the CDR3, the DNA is TGTGCCAGCATCCCGACAGTGGGGCCAAACACTGAAGCTTTCTTT. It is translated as CASIPTVGPNTEAFF.

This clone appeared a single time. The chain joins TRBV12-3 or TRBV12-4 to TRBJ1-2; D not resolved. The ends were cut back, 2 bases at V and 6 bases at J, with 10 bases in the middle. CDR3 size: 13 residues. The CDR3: CASSLRGRDGYTF. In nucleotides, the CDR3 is TGTGCCAGCAGTTTAAGAGGGCGGGATGGCTACACCTTC.

CDR3 amino acids: CASSRTGAGDGQPQHF. In DNA, the CDR3 is TGTGCCAGTAGCCGAACAGGGGCCGGAGATGGACAGCCCCAGCATTTT. This chain uses TRBV19 with TRBJ1-5, with TRBD1 matching 7 bases. CDR1 and CDR2 (germline): LNHDA, SQIVND (reference sequence). This CDR3 contains 16 residues. The V segment lost 6 bases and the J segment 7 bases; nucleotides outside the gene matches: 15.

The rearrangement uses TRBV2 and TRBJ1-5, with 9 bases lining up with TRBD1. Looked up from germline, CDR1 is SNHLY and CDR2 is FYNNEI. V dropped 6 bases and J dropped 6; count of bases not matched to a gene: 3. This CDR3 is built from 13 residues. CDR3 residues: CASSRTGVQPQHF. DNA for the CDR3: TGTGCCAGCAGCAGGACAGGGGTTCAGCCCCAGCATTTT.

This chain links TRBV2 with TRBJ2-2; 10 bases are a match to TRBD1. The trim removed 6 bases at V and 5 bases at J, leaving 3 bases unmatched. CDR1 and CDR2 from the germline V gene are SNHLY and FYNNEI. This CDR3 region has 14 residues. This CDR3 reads CASRDRGQTGELFF. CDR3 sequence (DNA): TGTGCCAGCAGAGACAGGGGGCAAACCGGGGAGCTGTTTTTT. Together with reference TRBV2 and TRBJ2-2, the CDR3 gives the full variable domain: EPEVTQTPSHQVTQMGQEVILRCVPISNHLYFYWYRQILGQKVEFLVSFYNNEISEKSEIFDDQFSVERPDGSNFTLKIRSTKLEDSAMYFCASRDRGQTGELFFGEGSRLTVL.

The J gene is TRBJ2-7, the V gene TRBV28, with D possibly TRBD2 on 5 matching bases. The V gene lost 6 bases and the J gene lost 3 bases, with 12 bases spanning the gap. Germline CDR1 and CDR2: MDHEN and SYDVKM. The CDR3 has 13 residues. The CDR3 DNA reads TGTGCCAGCAGATCCTCCGGACTCTACGAGCAGTACTTC. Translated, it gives CASRSSGLYEQYF. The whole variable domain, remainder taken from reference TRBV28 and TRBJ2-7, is DVKVTQSSRYLVKRTGEKVFLECVQDMDHENMFWYRQDPGLGLRLIYFSYDVKMKEKGDIPEGYSVSREKKERFSLILESASTNQTSMYLCASRSSGLYEQYFGPGTRLTVT.

The CDR3 here is CASTPGPGSITEAFF. In DNA, the CDR3 is TGTGCCAGTACCCCGGGCCCGGGGTCCATTACTGAAGCTTTCTTT. The V call is TRBV19, the J call TRBJ1-1; D gene unclear. Trimming took off 7 bases at V and 5 bases at J, with 20 bases between the two ends. The CDR3 consists of 15 residues. Germline assignment: CDR1 LNHDA and CDR2 SQIVND (reference sequence).

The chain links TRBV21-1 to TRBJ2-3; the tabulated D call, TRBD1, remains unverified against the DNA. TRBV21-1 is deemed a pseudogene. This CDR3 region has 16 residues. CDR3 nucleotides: TGTGCCAGCAGCCCCAGGGACGGGACAACCACAGATACGCAGTATTTT. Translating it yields CASSPRDGTTTDTQYF.

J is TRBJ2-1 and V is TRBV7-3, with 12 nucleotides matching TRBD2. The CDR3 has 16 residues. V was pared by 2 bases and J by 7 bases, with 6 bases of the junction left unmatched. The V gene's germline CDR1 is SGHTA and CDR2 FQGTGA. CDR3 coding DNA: TGTGCCAGCAGCTTAGCTAGCGGGGGGGTTTCGAATGAGCAGTTCTTC. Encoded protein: CASSLASGGVSNEQFF. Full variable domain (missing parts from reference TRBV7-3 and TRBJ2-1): GAGVSQTPSNKVTEKGKYVELRCDPISGHTALYWYRQSLGQGPEFLIYFQGTGAADDSGLPNDRFFAVRPEGSVSTLKIQRTERGDSAVYLCASSLASGGVSNEQFFGPGTRLTVL.

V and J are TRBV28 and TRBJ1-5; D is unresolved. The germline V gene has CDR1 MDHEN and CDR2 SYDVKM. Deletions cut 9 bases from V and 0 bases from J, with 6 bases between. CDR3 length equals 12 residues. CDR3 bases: TGTGCCAGTTTTTATAGCAATCAGCCCCAGCATTTT. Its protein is CASFYSNQPQHF.

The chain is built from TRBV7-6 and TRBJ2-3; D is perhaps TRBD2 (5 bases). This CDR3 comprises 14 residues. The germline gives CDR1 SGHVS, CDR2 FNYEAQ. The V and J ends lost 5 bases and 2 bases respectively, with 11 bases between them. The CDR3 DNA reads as TGTGCCAGCAGCCGCCGACGGGACACAGATACGCAGTATTTT. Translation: CASSRRRDTDTQYF.

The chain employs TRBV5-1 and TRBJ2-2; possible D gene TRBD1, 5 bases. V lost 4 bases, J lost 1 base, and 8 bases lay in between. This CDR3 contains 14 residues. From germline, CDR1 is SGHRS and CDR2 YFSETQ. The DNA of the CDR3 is TGCGCCAGCAGCACCACAGGGAACACCGGGGAGCTGTTTTTT. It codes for CASSTTGNTGELFF. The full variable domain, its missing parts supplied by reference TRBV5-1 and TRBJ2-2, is KAGVTQTPRYLIKTRGQQVTLSCSPISGHRSVSWYQQTPGQGLQFLFEYFSETQRNKGNFPGRFSGRQFSNSRSEMNVSTLELGDSALYLCASSTTGNTGELFFGEGSRLTVL.

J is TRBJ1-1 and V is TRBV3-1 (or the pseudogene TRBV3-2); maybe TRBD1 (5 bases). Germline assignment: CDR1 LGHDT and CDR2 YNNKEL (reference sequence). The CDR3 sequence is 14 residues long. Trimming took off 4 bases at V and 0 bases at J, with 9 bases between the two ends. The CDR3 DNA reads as TGTGCCAGCAGCCCCCGGACATTGAACACTGAAGCTTTCTTT. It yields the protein CASSPRTLNTEAFF.

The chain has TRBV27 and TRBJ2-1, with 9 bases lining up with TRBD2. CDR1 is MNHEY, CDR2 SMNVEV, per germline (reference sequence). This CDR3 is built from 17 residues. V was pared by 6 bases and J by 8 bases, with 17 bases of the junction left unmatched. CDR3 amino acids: CASSSEASGAISDEQFF. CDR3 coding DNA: TGTGCCAGCAGCTCAGAGGCTAGCGGGGCCATATCGGATGAGCAGTTCTTC.

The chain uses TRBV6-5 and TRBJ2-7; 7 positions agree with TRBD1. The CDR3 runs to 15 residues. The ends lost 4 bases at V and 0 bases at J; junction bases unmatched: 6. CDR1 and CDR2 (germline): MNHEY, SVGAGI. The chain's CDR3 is CASSSPGQSSYEQYF. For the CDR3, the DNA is TGTGCCAGCAGTTCCCCGGGACAGTCCTCCTACGAGCAGTACTTC.

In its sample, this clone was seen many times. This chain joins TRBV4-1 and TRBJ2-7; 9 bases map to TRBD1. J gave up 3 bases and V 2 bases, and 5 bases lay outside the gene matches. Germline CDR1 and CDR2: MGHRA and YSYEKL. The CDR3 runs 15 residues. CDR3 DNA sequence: TGCGCCAGCAGCCAACAAGCGGGACAGGGCTACGAGCAGTACTTC. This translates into CASSQQAGQGYEQYF.

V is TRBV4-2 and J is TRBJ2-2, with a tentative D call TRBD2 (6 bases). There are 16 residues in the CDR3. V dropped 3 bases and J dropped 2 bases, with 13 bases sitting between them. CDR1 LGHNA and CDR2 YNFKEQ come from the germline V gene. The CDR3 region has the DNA TGTGCCAGCAGCCAGCTCCGGGACTTAAACACCGGGGAGCTGTTTTTT. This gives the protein CASSQLRDLNTGELFF.